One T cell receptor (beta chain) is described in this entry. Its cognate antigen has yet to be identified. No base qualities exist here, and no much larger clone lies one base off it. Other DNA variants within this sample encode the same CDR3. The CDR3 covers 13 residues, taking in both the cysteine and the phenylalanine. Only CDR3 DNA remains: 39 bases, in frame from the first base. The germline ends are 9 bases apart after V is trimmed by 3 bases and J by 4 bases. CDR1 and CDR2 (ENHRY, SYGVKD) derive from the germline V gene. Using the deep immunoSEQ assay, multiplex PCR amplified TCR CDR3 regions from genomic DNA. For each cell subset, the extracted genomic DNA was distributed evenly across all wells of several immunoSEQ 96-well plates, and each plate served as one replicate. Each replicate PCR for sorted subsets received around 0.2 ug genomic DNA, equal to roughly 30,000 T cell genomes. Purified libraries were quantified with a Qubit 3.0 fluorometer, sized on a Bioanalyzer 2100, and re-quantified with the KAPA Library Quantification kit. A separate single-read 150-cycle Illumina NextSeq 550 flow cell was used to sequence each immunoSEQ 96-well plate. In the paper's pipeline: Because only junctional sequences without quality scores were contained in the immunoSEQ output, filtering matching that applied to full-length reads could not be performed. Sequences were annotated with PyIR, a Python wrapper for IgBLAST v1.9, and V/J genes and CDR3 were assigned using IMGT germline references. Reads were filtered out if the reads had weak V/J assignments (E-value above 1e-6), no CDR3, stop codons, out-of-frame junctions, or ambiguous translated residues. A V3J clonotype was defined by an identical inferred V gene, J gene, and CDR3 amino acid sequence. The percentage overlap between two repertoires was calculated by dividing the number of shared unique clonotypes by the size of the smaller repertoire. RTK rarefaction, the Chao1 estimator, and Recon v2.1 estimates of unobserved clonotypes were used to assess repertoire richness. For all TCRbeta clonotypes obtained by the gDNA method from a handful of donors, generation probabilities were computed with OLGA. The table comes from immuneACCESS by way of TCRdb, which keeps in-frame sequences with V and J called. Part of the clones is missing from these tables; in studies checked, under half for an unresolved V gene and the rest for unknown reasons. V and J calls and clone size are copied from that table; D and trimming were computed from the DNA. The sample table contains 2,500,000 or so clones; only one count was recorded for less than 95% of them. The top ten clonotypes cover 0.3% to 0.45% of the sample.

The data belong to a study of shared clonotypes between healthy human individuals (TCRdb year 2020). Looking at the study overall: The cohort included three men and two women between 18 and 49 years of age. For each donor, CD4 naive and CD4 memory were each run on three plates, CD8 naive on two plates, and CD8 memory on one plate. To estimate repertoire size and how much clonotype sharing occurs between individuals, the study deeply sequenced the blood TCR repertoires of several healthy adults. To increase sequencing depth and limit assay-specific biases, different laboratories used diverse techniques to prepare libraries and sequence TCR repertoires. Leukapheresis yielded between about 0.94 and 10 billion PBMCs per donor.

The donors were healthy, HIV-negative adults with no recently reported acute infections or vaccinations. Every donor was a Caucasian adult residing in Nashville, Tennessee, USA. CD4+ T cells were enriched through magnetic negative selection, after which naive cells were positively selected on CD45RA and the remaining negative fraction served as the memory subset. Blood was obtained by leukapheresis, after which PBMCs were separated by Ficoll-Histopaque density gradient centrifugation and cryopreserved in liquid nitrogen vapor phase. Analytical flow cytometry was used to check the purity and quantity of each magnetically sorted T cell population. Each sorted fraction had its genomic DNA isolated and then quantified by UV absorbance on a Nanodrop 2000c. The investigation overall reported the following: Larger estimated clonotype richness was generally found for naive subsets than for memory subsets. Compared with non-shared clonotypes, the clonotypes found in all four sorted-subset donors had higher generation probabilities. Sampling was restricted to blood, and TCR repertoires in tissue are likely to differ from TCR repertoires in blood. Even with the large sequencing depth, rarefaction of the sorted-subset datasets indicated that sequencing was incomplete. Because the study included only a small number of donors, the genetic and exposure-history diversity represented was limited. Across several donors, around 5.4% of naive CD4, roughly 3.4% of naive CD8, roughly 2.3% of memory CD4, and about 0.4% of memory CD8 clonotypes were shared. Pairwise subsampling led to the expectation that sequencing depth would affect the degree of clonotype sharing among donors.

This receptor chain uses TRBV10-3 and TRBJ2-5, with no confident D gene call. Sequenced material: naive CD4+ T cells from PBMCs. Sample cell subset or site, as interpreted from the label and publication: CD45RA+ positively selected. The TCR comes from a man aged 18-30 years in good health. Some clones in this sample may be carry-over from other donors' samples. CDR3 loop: CAISDGLGETQYF. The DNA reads TGTGCCATCAGTGACGGGCTCGGAGAGACCCAGTACTTC.